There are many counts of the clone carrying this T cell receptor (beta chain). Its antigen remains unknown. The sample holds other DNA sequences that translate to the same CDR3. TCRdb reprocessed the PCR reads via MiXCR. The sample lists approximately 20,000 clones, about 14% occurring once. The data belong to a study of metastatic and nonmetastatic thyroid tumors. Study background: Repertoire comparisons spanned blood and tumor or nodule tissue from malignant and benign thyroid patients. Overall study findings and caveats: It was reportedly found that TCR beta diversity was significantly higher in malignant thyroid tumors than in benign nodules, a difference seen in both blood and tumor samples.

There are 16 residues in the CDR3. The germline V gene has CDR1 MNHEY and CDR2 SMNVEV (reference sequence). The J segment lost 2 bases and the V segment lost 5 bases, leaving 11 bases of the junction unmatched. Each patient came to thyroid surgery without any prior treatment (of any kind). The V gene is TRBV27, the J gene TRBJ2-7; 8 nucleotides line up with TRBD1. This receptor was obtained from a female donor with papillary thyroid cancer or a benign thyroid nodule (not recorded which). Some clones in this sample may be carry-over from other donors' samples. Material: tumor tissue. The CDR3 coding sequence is TGTGCCAGCAGTATGACCGGGACAGGCATTCCCTACGAGCAGTACTTC. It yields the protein CASSMTGTGIPYEQYF.